The 16 T cell receptor beta chains below were found in one sample sequenced in a study of blood T cell repertoires in COVID-19. Sequenced by immunoSEQ multiplex PCR; TCRdb stores in-frame clones only, minus some. The table has tens of thousands of clones, roughly 83% seen once. The sequencing input was peripheral blood. The receptors stem from a man between 65 and 79 years old with acute or convalescent COVID-19.

This clone occurred once. The V gene is TRBV6-2 or TRBV6-3, the J gene TRBJ1-1; D uncertain. The CDR3 is 12 residues long. In germline, CDR1 is MNHEY, CDR2 SVGEGT. Trimming stripped 6 bases from V and 4 bases from J, with 9 bases between. Written as DNA, the CDR3 is TGTGCCAGCAGCGTAGAGATCACTGAAGCTTTCTTT. Protein sequence: CASSVEITEAFF.

This rearrangement joins TRBV24-1 to TRBJ2-3; D is possibly TRBD1 (6 bases). This CDR3 is 15 amino acids long. V lost 2 bases and J 4 bases, leaving 12 bases between the germline ends. Germline V gene data show CDR1 as KGHDR and CDR2 as SFDVKD. The CDR3 coding sequence is TGTGCCACCAGTGATTCCCAAAGGGGGTCAGATACGCAGTATTTT. Its translation is CATSDSQRGSDTQYF.

The chain uses TRBV10-3 and TRBJ1-1; TRBD1 matches at 9 bases. Germline loops: CDR1 ENHRY, CDR2 SYGVKD. This CDR3 has 11 residues. Trimming took 6 bases from V and 11 from J; bases not matched to a gene: 4. The CDR3 is CAIRGTGNAFF. The CDR3 DNA reads TGTGCCATCAGGGGGACAGGGAACGCTTTCTTT.

The genes are TRBV3-1 (or the pseudogene TRBV3-2) and TRBJ2-3, with D possibly being TRBD2 (6 bases). V lost 4 bases, J lost 2 bases, and 16 bases lay in between. This CDR3 region has 16 residues. Germline V gives CDR1 LGHDT, CDR2 YNNKEL (reference sequence). The CDR3 nucleotides read TGTGCCAGCAGCCGCTTGGGGGGTAGTTTCACAGATACGCAGTATTTT. It codes for CASSRLGGSFTDTQYF.

The chain combines TRBV6-5 with TRBJ2-2; 7 bases line up with TRBD1. Germline lookup yields CDR1 MNHEY and CDR2 SVGAGI. The V gene end was trimmed by 6 bases and the J gene end by 7 bases; junction bases not matched to a gene: 5. The CDR3 length is 13 residues. Written as DNA, the CDR3 is TGTGCCAGCAGGGAGCAGGGGGTCGGGGAGCTGTTTTTT. Its protein product is CASREQGVGELFF.

This clone showed up just a few times. The chain is built from TRBV3-1 (or the pseudogene TRBV3-2) and TRBJ2-3, with 8 bases fitting TRBD2. CDR3 size: 13 residues. Germline assignment: CDR1 LGHDT and CDR2 YNNKEL (reference sequence). With V trimmed by 4 bases and J by 4 bases, 1 base remained unmatched. The CDR3 is CASSRGGPDTQYF. The CDR3 DNA is TGTGCCAGCAGCCGCGGGGGGCCAGATACGCAGTATTTT.

This sequence joins TRBV7-8 and TRBJ2-7; 9 nucleotides agree with TRBD1. V dropped 11 bases and J dropped 2; count of bases not matched to a gene: 10. The CDR3 totals 14 residues. CDR1 SGHVS and CDR2 FQNEAQ come from the germline V gene. CDR3: CASLRRQGAYEQYF. For the CDR3, the DNA is TGTGCCTCCCTCCGGAGACAGGGGGCCTACGAGCAGTACTTC.

This clone was picked up a small number of times. CDR3 protein: CASSTSPGTGAGTEAFF. CDR3 nucleotides: TGTGCCAGTAGTACCAGTCCCGGGACAGGGGCGGGCACTGAAGCTTTCTTT. The chain links TRBV19 to TRBJ1-1; 10 bases align to TRBD1. The CDR3 spans 17 residues. Germline CDR1 reads LNHDA; CDR2 reads SQIVND (reference sequence). After removal of 4 bases from V and 4 bases from J, the junction contained 12 bases not matched to a gene.

The chain combines TRBV25-1 with TRBJ2-5, with 7 bases that match TRBD1. The CDR3 consists of 13 residues. V lost 8 bases to trimming and J lost 4 bases; unmatched junction nucleotides: 7. Germline V gene sequence: CDR1 MGHDK, CDR2 SYGVNS. CDR3 nucleotide sequence: TGTGCCAGCGGGGCCACAGGGGTAGAGACCCAGTACTTC. It translates to CASGATGVETQYF.

A remark on this clone: This sample also contains other DNA sequences that code for the same CDR3. V is TRBV6-5 and J is TRBJ1-2; TRBD1 agrees at 9 bases. The germline V gene encodes CDR1 MNHEY and CDR2 SVGAGI. The CDR3 is 15 residues long. The trim removed 0 bases at V and 6 bases at J, leaving 5 bases unmatched. DNA for the CDR3: TGTGCCAGCAGTTACTCGGGGACAGGGAGGGATGGCTACACCTTC. Translated: CASSYSGTGRDGYTF.

The chain couples TRBV30 to TRBJ2-1; 9 bases agree with TRBD1. Germline lookup yields CDR1 GTSNPN and CDR2 SVGIG (reference sequence). The CDR3 covers 15 residues. Trimming removed 2 bases from V and 7 bases from J; junction bases left unmatched: 9. This CDR3 reads CAWSPMDRGGNEQFF. In nucleotides, the CDR3 is TGTGCCTGGAGTCCTATGGACAGGGGCGGTAATGAGCAGTTCTTC.

The chain recombines TRBV19 with TRBJ1-5; a possible D gene is TRBD1 (6 bases). The CDR3 loop spans 15 amino acids. V was cut by 3 bases and J by 4 bases, with 13 bases left in between. Looked up from germline, CDR1 is LNHDA and CDR2 is SQIVND (reference sequence). CDR3 in DNA: TGTGCCAGTAGTATGATAGTTGGACAGAATCAGCCCCAGCATTTT. Translation gives CASSMIVGQNQPQHF.

This clone was counted only a few times. The V and J genes are TRBV4-1 and TRBJ1-3; D might be TRBD1 (5 bases). V was trimmed by 3 bases and J by 0 bases, leaving 15 bases between them. In germline, CDR1 is MGHRA, CDR2 YSYEKL. The length of the CDR3 is 17 residues. DNA of the CDR3: TGCGCCAGCAGCCAGGGTTGGGGGGAACGCTCTGGAAACACCATATATTTT. It codes for CASSQGWGERSGNTIYF.

The V gene is TRBV10-2, the J gene TRBJ1-6, with D perhaps TRBD1 (5 bases). V lost 0 bases to trimming and J lost 3 bases, with 6 bases between them. The CDR3 extends over 15 amino acids. In germline, CDR1 is WSHSY, CDR2 SAAADI. CDR3 coding DNA: TGCGCCAGCAGTGAGTCGGGACTCTATAATTCACCCCTCCACTTT. Protein: CASSESGLYNSPLHF.

The chain carries TRBV10-1 and TRBJ2-1; 8 bases agree with TRBD1. This CDR3 spans 15 amino acids. The V gene end was trimmed by 0 bases and the J gene end by 8 bases; junction bases not matched to a gene: 6. CDR1 and CDR2 (germline): WNHNN, SYGVQD (reference sequence). CDR3 sequence (DNA): TGCGCCAGCAGTGAGTCGGGACAGGCCTCCGATGAGCAGTTCTTC. Translation gives CASSESGQASDEQFF.

This chain connects TRBV7-6 to TRBJ1-5; no firm D call. This CDR3 is built from 15 residues. V shed 1 base and J shed 4 bases, with 11 bases lying between them. Germline V gene lookup returns CDR1 SGHVS and CDR2 FNYEAQ. The CDR3 region is CASSLGGMSNQPQHF. In DNA, the CDR3 is TGTGCCAGCAGCTTAGGAGGGATGAGTAATCAGCCCCAGCATTTT.